Each of the 30 T cell receptor beta chains below was sequenced from the same sample in a study of control samples from healthy donors and cancer patients. Generated by immunoSEQ multiplex PCR, the TCRdb table keeps only in-frame clones and is missing some. The sample consists of roughly 59,000 clones, more than 85% of them appearing once. The sequenced material came from PBMCs. The source is a middle-aged man with colorectal cancer.

This clone showed up just a few times. Other nucleotide sequences from this sample produce the same CDR3. The rearrangement uses TRBV11-3 and TRBJ1-1, with a tentative D call TRBD1 (5 bases). The ends were cut back, 1 base at V and 4 bases at J, with 13 bases in the middle. Germline values: CDR1 SGHNT, CDR2 YENEEA. The CDR3 is 15 amino acids. CDR3 region: CASSLGTLGGTEAFF. For the CDR3, the DNA is TGTGCCAGCAGCTTAGGTACCCTCGGGGGCACTGAAGCTTTCTTT.

The DNA for the CDR3 is TGTGCCAGCAGCCAAAGGTCCAGGGGATCAGATACGCAGTATTTT. It yields the protein CASSQRSRGSDTQYF. This sequence joins TRBV4-2 and TRBJ2-3, with D maybe TRBD1 (6 bases). The CDR3 spans 15 residues. Germline CDR1 is LGHNA and CDR2 is YNFKEQ. Trimming shortened V by 2 bases and J by 4 bases, and 13 bases separated the two germline ends.

In DNA form, the CDR3 reads TGCGCCAGCAGCCAAGATCAGTGGCGGCGGGGGGCCTACAATGAGCAGTTCTTC. Translation gives CASSQDQWRRGAYNEQFF. V is TRBV4-1 and J is TRBJ2-1; 8 bases fit TRBD2. The CDR3 length is 18 residues. V shed 0 bases and J 2 bases; nucleotides not matched to a gene: 9. Germline lookup yields CDR1 MGHRA and CDR2 YSYEKL.

The chain couples TRBV6-2 or TRBV6-3 to TRBJ1-3; D remains ambiguous. Trimming took 2 bases from V and 0 from J, leaving 11 bases between them. The CDR3 has 16 amino acids. Germline V gene sequence: CDR1 MNHEY, CDR2 SVGEGT. CDR3 bases: TGTGCCAGCAGTTACCCGGTGATGAGCTCTGGAAACACCATATATTTT. This sequence encodes CASSYPVMSSGNTIYF.

The chain has TRBV7-3 and TRBJ1-2; D remains ambiguous. Germline CDR1 SGHTA, CDR2 FQGTGA. The CDR3 is 16 amino acids. Trimming removed 8 bases at V and 0 bases at J, with 19 bases between. The CDR3 DNA reads TGTGCCAGCCCGGCCGGCTTCCGGGAGCCTAACTATGGCTACACCTTC. Translated: CASPAGFREPNYGYTF.

This chain links TRBV19 with TRBJ2-1; the D is unclear. The germline CDR1 and CDR2 sequences are LNHDA and SQIVND (reference sequence). The CDR3 is 11 residues long. V gave up 9 bases and J gave up 6 bases, with 9 bases separating them. The CDR3 DNA reads as TGTGCCAGCGAAGGGTTCAATGAGCAGTTCTTC. Translated, it gives CASEGFNEQFF. The variable domain in full, with the rest retrieved from reference TRBV19 and TRBJ2-1, is DGGITQSPKYLFRKEGQNVTLSCEQNLNHDAMYWYRQDPGQGLRLIYYSQIVNDFQKGDIAEGYSVSREKKESFPLTVTSAQKNPTAFYLCASEGFNEQFFGPGTRLTVL.

J is TRBJ1-3 and V is TRBV6-1, with TRBD1 identical over 9 bases. Trimming removed 1 base from V and 0 bases from J; junction bases left unmatched: 4. Germline V gene lookup returns CDR1 MNHNS and CDR2 SASEGT. This CDR3 is 17 amino acids long. The CDR3 loop is CASSEGTGARSGNTIYF. DNA for the CDR3: TGTGCCAGCAGTGAAGGGACAGGGGCCCGCTCTGGAAACACCATATATTTT.

The chain employs TRBV7-2 and TRBJ1-2; D gene unclear. The CDR3 covers 14 residues. CDR1 and CDR2 from the germline V gene are SGHTA and FQGNSA. Trimming removed 0 bases from V and 5 bases from J, with 10 bases in between. The CDR3: CASSLAGGGYGYTF. For the CDR3, the DNA is TGTGCCAGCAGCTTAGCGGGAGGAGGGTATGGCTACACCTTC.

This clone has a single count. The chain is built from TRBV6-5 and TRBJ1-3, with D perhaps TRBD1 (6 bases). This CDR3 contains 14 residues. V was pared by 6 bases and J by 4 bases, with 13 bases between. Germline CDR1 MNHEY, CDR2 SVGAGI. In DNA, the CDR3 is TGTGCCAGCAGGAACAGGGATTCAGGAAACACCATATATTTT. It yields the protein CASRNRDSGNTIYF.

V is TRBV7-9 and J is TRBJ1-3; 8 bases are a match to TRBD1. The J segment lost 2 bases and the V segment lost 5 bases, leaving 14 bases of the junction unmatched. Germline V gives CDR1 SEHNR, CDR2 FQNEAQ (reference sequence). This CDR3 is built from 18 residues. CDR3 loop: CASSRGTGLLGTGNTIYF. For the CDR3, the DNA is TGTGCCAGCAGCCGGGGGACAGGCCTATTAGGAACTGGAAACACCATATATTTT. The full variable domain, its missing parts supplied by reference TRBV7-9 and TRBJ1-3, is DTGVSQNPRHKITKRGQNVTFRCDPISEHNRLYWYRQTLGQGPEFLTYFQNEAQLEKSRLLSDRFSAERPKGSFSTLEIQRTEQGDSAMYLCASSRGTGLLGTGNTIYFGEGSWLTVV.

The rearrangement joins TRBV5-1 to TRBJ1-1, with 11 bases fitting TRBD1. The V gene's germline CDR1 is SGHRS and CDR2 YFSETQ. This CDR3 is 15 amino acids long. V trimming: 3 bases; J trimming: 1 base; junction bases outside the gene matches: 2. The CDR3 is CASSSGQGANTEAFF. The DNA of the CDR3 is TGCGCCAGCAGCTCCGGACAGGGGGCGAACACTGAAGCTTTCTTT.

The chain couples TRBV9 to TRBJ2-3; a possible D gene is TRBD2 (7 bases). From germline, CDR1 is SGDLS and CDR2 YYNGEE. The CDR3 loop spans 15 amino acids. V shed 2 bases and J shed 2 bases, with 12 bases lying between them. The CDR3 spells CASSVGGANTDTQYF. The CDR3 DNA is TGTGCCAGCAGCGTTGGGGGGGCGAACACAGATACGCAGTATTTT. The entire variable domain, with the rest obtained from reference TRBV9 and TRBJ2-3, is as follows: DSGVTQTPKHLITATGQRVTLRCSPRSGDLSVYWYQQSLDQGLQFLIQYYNGEERAKGNILERFSAQQFPDLHSELNLSSLELGDSALYFCASSVGGANTDTQYFGPGTRLTVL.

This chain connects TRBV6-7 to TRBJ2-7; 9 bases agree with TRBD1. TRBV6-7 counts as an open reading frame of uncertain function. V was pared by 6 bases and J by 4 bases, with 10 bases of the junction left unmatched. The CDR3 covers 15 residues. CDR3 DNA: TGTGCCAGCAGCCCCGGGGGGACAGGGCCATACGAGCAGTACTTC. Translating gives CASSPGGTGPYEQYF.

In this sample, this clone turned up a few times. This chain joins TRBV9 and TRBJ2-7; D remains unclear. The CDR3 is 13 residues long. Germline CDR1 and CDR2: SGDLS and YYNGEE. V was shortened by 1 base and J by 5 bases, with 10 bases between the two germline ends. The CDR3 loop is CASSVFVGNEQYF. Written as DNA, the CDR3 is TGTGCCAGCAGCGTATTTGTGGGCAACGAGCAGTACTTC.

This clone came up once. This chain uses TRBV6-5 with TRBJ2-1; 8 nucleotides agree with TRBD2. The V gene's germline CDR1 is MNHEY and CDR2 SVGAGI. The CDR3 sequence is 15 residues long. The trim removed 4 bases at V and 6 bases at J, leaving 8 bases unmatched. The CDR3 sequence is CASSLAGLLGNEQFF. For the CDR3, the DNA is TGTGCCAGCAGTTTAGCGGGGCTCTTAGGCAATGAGCAGTTCTTC.

This clone was seen just once. The chain uses TRBV6-5 and TRBJ2-2; 10 bases map to TRBD1. Trimming cost V 4 bases and J 0 bases; bases outside gene matches: 2. The CDR3 sequence is 16 residues long. Germline CDR1 and CDR2: MNHEY and SVGAGI. The CDR3 region has the DNA TGTGCCAGCAGTTCCGGGACAGGGGCGAACACCGGGGAGCTGTTTTTT. It is translated as CASSSGTGANTGELFF.

This chain joins TRBV3-1 (or the pseudogene TRBV3-2) and TRBJ1-3; the match to TRBD1 covers 8 bases. The length of the CDR3 is 15 residues. V lost 0 bases to trimming and J lost 4 bases; unmatched junction nucleotides: 2. Per the germline V gene, CDR1 is LGHDT and CDR2 is YNNKEL (reference sequence). The CDR3 spells CASSQDTGGGNTIYF. The CDR3 coding sequence is TGTGCCAGCAGCCAAGATACAGGGGGGGGAAACACCATATATTTT.

This clone was detected only once. The chain carries TRBV28 and TRBJ1-5, with D unresolved. V dropped 1 base and J dropped 2 bases, with 18 bases sitting between them. Germline CDR1 and CDR2: MDHEN and SYDVKM. This CDR3 comprises 18 residues. The CDR3: CASSLSIECLYGNQPQHF. CDR3 bases: TGTGCCAGCAGTTTATCTATCGAGTGCCTCTATGGCAATCAGCCCCAGCATTTT.

This sequence joins TRBV9 and TRBJ2-7; tentatively, D is TRBD1 (6 bases). V was clipped by 0 bases and J by 3 bases, with 13 bases between them. CDR3 length equals 15 residues. Germline CDR1 reads SGDLS; CDR2 reads YYNGEE. The DNA for the CDR3 is TGTGCCAGCAGCGTAGGTGGCGGACAGAGCTACGAGCAGTACTTC. Its translation is CASSVGGGQSYEQYF.

The chain combines TRBV7-9 with TRBJ2-2; TRBD1 matches 9 bases. Germline CDR1 SEHNR, CDR2 FQNEAQ (reference sequence). With 5 bases clipped from V and 4 bases from J, the junction kept 11 bases outside the gene matches. The CDR3 runs 17 residues. DNA of the CDR3: TGTGCCAGCAGCCCTTCTGCGGGACAGGGTCCCACCGGGGAGCTGTTTTTT. Encoded protein: CASSPSAGQGPTGELFF.

V gene TRBV18 combines with J gene TRBJ2-3; 9 bases line up with TRBD2. The V and J ends lost 5 bases and 3 bases, in that order; junction bases with no gene match: 12. This CDR3 spans 17 amino acids. From germline, CDR1 is KGHSH and CDR2 LQKENI. CDR3 nucleotide sequence: TGTGCCAGCTCATCGACAGGCGCTAGCGGGGCAACAGATACGCAGTATTTT. Its protein product is CASSSTGASGATDTQYF.

The J gene is TRBJ2-5, the V gene TRBV9, with D tentatively TRBD1 (8 bases). Germline V CDR1 and CDR2: SGDLS, YYNGEE. V was clipped by 4 bases and J by 4 bases, with 17 bases between them. There are 15 residues in the CDR3. CDR3: CASSSDREGVETQYF. As DNA, the CDR3 is TGTGCCAGCAGCTCGGACAGGGAGGGCGTAGAGACCCAGTACTTC.

The rearrangement uses TRBV25-1 and TRBJ2-7, with TRBD1 as a possible D gene (6 bases). The length of the CDR3 is 16 residues. Germline CDR1 reads MGHDK; CDR2 reads SYGVNS. The V and J ends lost 4 bases and 2 bases respectively, with 18 bases between them. Here the CDR3 DNA reads TGTGCCAGCAGTGGAGGATGGGGGCAGGAAGCCTACGAGCAGTACTTC. Encoded protein: CASSGGWGQEAYEQYF.

This chain connects TRBV13 to TRBJ1-1; TRBD1 matches at 12 bases. Trimming took 7 bases from V and 6 from J; bases not matched to a gene: 9. The CDR3 is made up of 15 amino acids. Germline V CDR1 and CDR2: PRHDT, FYEKMQ (reference sequence). This CDR3 is CASTPRGTGGSEAFF. The CDR3 nucleotides are TGTGCCAGCACCCCCAGGGGGACAGGGGGCTCTGAAGCTTTCTTT.

The rearrangement links TRBV2 to TRBJ1-5; tentatively, D is TRBD1 (5 bases). The V gene's germline CDR1 is SNHLY and CDR2 FYNNEI. The CDR3 is 17 amino acids. Trimming shortened V by 8 bases and J by 2 bases, and 22 bases separated the two germline ends. The CDR3 DNA sequence: TGTGCCAGCGGGGGGGACCTTCGCATGCGGGGCAATCAGCCCCAGCATTTT. The encoded protein is CASGGDLRMRGNQPQHF.

The chain has TRBV12-3 or TRBV12-4 and TRBJ1-2, with D perhaps matching TRBD1 (6 bases). This CDR3 has 13 amino acids. V was clipped by 2 bases and J by 8 bases, with 12 bases between them. The CDR3 here is CASSLPGQGGYTF. CDR3 DNA: TGTGCCAGCAGTTTACCGGGACAAGGAGGCTACACCTTC.

Only one count was recorded for this clone. This chain links TRBV6-1 with TRBJ1-1; D may be TRBD1 (6 bases). Germline CDR1 is MNHNS and CDR2 is SASEGT. V was trimmed by 3 bases and J by 14 bases, leaving 25 bases between them. CDR3 length: 15 amino acids. Here the CDR3 reads CASSDTGTHNKVEFF. CDR3 DNA sequence: TGTGCCAGCAGTGATACCGGGACACACAATAAAGTTGAATTCTTT.

The V and J genes are TRBV19 and TRBJ2-2, with 8 bases fitting TRBD2. The length of the CDR3 is 17 residues. V lost 10 bases, J lost 4 bases, and 17 bases stayed unmatched. CDR1 and CDR2 (germline): LNHDA, SQIVND (reference sequence). This CDR3 is CATQAGAGGSGTGELFF. In DNA form, the CDR3 reads TGTGCCACCCAGGCAGGGGCGGGGGGCTCAGGCACCGGGGAGCTGTTTTTT.

This chain connects TRBV12-3 or TRBV12-4 to TRBJ2-2; TRBD1 is a possible D gene (5 bases). The CDR3 loop spans 12 amino acids. Trimming shortened V by 7 bases and J by 7 bases, and 10 bases separated the two germline ends. The chain's CDR3 is CASTQRGGELFF. DNA for the CDR3: TGTGCCAGCACCCAAAGGGGCGGGGAGCTGTTTTTT.

The chain joins TRBV19 to TRBJ1-1; D remains ambiguous. The CDR3 has 17 residues. Germline V lookup: CDR1 LNHDA, CDR2 SQIVND (reference sequence). V lost 3 bases, J lost 0 bases, and 17 bases lay in between. This chain's CDR3 is CASSIGRVNGVNTEAFF. CDR3 nucleotide sequence: TGTGCCAGTAGTATCGGTAGGGTAAACGGCGTGAACACTGAAGCTTTCTTT.